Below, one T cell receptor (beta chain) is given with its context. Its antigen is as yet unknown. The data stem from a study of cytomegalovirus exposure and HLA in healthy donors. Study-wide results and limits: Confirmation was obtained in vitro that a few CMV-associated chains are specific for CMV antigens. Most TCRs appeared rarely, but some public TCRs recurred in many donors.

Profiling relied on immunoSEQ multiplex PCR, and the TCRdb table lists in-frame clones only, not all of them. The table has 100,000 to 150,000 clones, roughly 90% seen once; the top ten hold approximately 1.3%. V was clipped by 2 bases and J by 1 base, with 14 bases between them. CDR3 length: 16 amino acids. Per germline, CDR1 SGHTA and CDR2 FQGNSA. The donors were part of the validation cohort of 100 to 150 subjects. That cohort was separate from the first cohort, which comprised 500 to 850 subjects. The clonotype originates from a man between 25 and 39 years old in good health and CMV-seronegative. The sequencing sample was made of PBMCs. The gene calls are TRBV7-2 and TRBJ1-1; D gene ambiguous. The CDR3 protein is CASSLRITAQNTEAFF. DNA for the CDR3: TGTGCCAGCAGCTTAAGGATTACAGCTCAGAACACTGAAGCTTTCTTT.